Included here is one T cell receptor (beta chain) sequence, with context. Profiled with immunoSEQ multiplex PCR; TCRdb holds only in-frame clones, not every one. The data contain hundreds of thousands of clones, around 78% of them singletons. The entry originates in a study of shared T cell receptors in the human thymus. Germline V gene sequence: CDR1 MDHEN, CDR2 SYDVKM. V gave up 6 bases and J gave up 0 bases, with 25 bases separating them. The CDR3 is 19 residues long. These data were also reused for a study on human thymus T cells. That investigation notes: The people who donated were healthy Finnish babies having corrective surgery for congenital heart defects. It was from resections taken during corrective heart surgery that the thymus tissue came. Repertoires from thymus and blood appeared to show biased V and J gene usage. Related research examined unrelated individuals and reported that their thymic repertoires overlapped highly.

This chain uses TRBV28 with TRBJ2-3; maybe TRBD2 (7 bases). This TCR was recovered from a boy less than two years old with a congenital heart defect. Input material: thymocytes. The DNA for the CDR3 is TGTGCCAGCAGCCGCCCGACAGGTGGGAGGGGGTCTAGCACAGATACGCAGTATTTT. This translates into CASSRPTGGRGSSTDTQYF.